This TCR beta chain was observed in a study of blood T cells in healthy people across ages (dated by TCRdb to the mid-2010s). Turning to the overall study: Template switching captured roughly one uniquely barcoded TCR beta cDNA molecule per two T cells in model experiments. The donors were split into four age groups: young (average about 16 years), middle-aged (roughly 40), aged (62) and long-lived (over 75). Using the same blood draw, the study looked at two additional independent replicas of 1 million unique cDNA reads for two donors, one aged 18 to 30 and the other aged 80 or older. Age-related changes in TCR beta repertoire diversity were measured in the study by deep sequencing normalized with unique cDNA molecular identifiers. Study-wide conclusions, independent of this receptor: Conclusive comparison of naive and antigen-experienced compartments was prevented by the profiling of bulk unsorted PBMCs. A strong correlation was found between observed TCR beta diversity and the percentage of naive T cells measured by flow cytometry. Donor CMV infection status was unknown, potentially confounding age-related changes in expanded clonotypes. Estimates of total diversity based on one million sequenced T cells were considered lower bounds and underestimates. Compared with the aged group, more naive CD4+ T cells, fewer expanded clones and increased TCR diversity were shown by the long-lived group, suggesting age selection. As age increased, observed TCR beta diversity per million T cells dropped in a roughly linear way, and a significant reduction was already evident by age 40.

The method was 5' RACE. The sequencer listed for this sample is Illumina HiSeq 2500. A second PCR of roughly 6 to 11 cycles was run with a J-beta primer mix and a sample-barcoded 5' primer. A unique molecular identifier was introduced onto each TCR beta cDNA molecule by a template-switch 5' adaptor carrying 12 random nucleotides. At least 3 million CDR3-containing paired-end reads were obtained from each sample. First-strand cDNA synthesis was performed from all RNA using the Mint cDNA synthesis kit, with priming by a TRBC-specific oligonucleotide. After uracil-DNA glycosylase treatment, a first 18-cycle PCR used universal primers M1SS and BC2_uni_R on all cDNA. Processing in the source paper ran as follows. Each sample was normalized by randomly selecting 1 million high-quality reads, each carrying a distinct molecular identifier. Reads with shared molecular identifiers were discarded instead of being binned into consensus sequences. MiTCR, with a Q25 quality threshold and the strictest error-elimination algorithm, was used for CDR3 identification, clonotype clustering and error correction. Lower-bound total TCR beta diversity was estimated with a nonparametric unseen species model using Euler transformation. TCRdb reanalyzed the raw reads on its own, using fastp at Q25 for trimming and MiXCR for clone calling, and kept in-frame beta chains. Each CDR3 protein appears once, grouped with its most common genes and DNA. TCRdb's processing, not the authors' own work, is the source of the V and J calls. The sample records about 780,000 distinct CDR3 sequences, under 30% of which are singletons. Of the sample, 3% falls within the top ten clones.

The donors were 40 or so Caucasian individuals from Russia, aged 6 to 90 years, who were systemically healthy. Each donor gave about 11 milliliters of peripheral blood, drawn into EDTA-treated Vacutainer tubes. PBMCs were isolated by Ficoll-Paque density-gradient centrifugation, with at least 7 million obtained per sample. Total RNA was extracted from PBMCs with Trizol reagent, with at least 6 micrograms obtained per sample. Naive CD45RAhigh/CD27high T cell percentages were measured by flow cytometry on a PBMC aliquot from every donor. A few counts support this clonotype. What antigen it recognizes has not been identified. Base qualities are not at hand, and no much larger clone is one base apart. The junction shows trimming of 7 bases on V and 2 bases on J, and the gene matches do not reach 8 bases of it. Reading the germline V gene (reference sequence) gives CDR1 LGHDT and CDR2 YNNKEL. Including the terminal cysteine and phenylalanine, the CDR3 comprises 16 residues. The CDR3 DNA has 48 bases and is translated from base 1.

These data are also associated with another study on T cells of mothers and their children. The second investigation adds: Nine systemically healthy Caucasian individuals, comprising three mothers and their six children, were included as donors. cDNA synthesis consumed the entire amount of extracted RNA, loaded at around 1.5 ug RNA in each 15 ul reaction. Sample barcodes and 2-4 random nucleotides were added via the M1S primer in the second PCR. More than 8 million TCR beta CDR3 reads were obtained from each mother, and millions of reads were obtained from each child. In both related and unrelated pairs, thymic selection shapes the output of TCR recombination in a similar way, with inherited differences having only a minor effect. Normalized repertoire overlap in related mother-child pairs was always slightly higher than in unrelated mother-child pairs, but the difference was never significant. Persistent microchimeric T cell clones were not detected, at a sensitivity of around 99 clones per million clonotypes. The study used deep NGS to compare TCR beta repertoires of mothers and children, seeking features distinguishing related mother-child pairs from unrelated individuals. Mothers averaged around 43 +/- 4 years of age and children averaged approximately 12 +/- 4 years. After adapters were ligated using NEBNext reagents, the libraries underwent 100+100 nt paired-end sequencing on an Illumina HiSeq 2000. To prevent cross-contamination, the mother and child libraries were prepared one month apart and sequenced in separate runs. Between roughly 450,000 and 2,000,000 distinct TCR beta clonotypes were identified per donor. Naive TCR beta clonotypes were estimated from low-frequency clonotypes matched to each donor's FACS-determined naive share, without sorting.

The sample comprised blood. The chain is assembled from TRBV3-1 and TRBJ1-6; TRBD1 matches 7 bases in the middle. This clonotype was sampled from a boy aged 5-17 years in good health. In nucleotides, the sequence is TGTGCCAGCACCACAGGAGGGGGCCCCTATAATTCACCCCTCCACTTT. The encoded protein is CASTTGGGPYNSPLHF.